This entry describes one TCR beta chain. This entry comes from a study of cytomegalovirus exposure and HLA in healthy donors. Primers for the PCR totalled 60 Vbeta and 13 Jbeta. In the source study's methods: In a later analysis, approximately 80 million unique TCR beta chains included roughly 11 million shared by two or more donors. The method was immunoSEQ multiplex PCR; TCRdb's version includes in-frame clones alone and lacks a portion of them. V and J calls and clone size are as listed in that table; D and trimming were resolved from the DNA. The sample shows approximately 200,000 clones, roughly 79% of them seen only once. V shed 5 bases, J shed 4 bases, and the junction held 6 bases outside the gene matches. The CDR3 has 16 amino acids. In germline, CDR1 is LNHDA, CDR2 SQIVND (reference sequence).

This receptor was identified in a man in his thirties or forties in good health and CMV-seronegative. The V gene is TRBV19, the J gene TRBJ2-7, with 15 bases aligning to TRBD2. The sample taken for sequencing was PBMCs. The chain's CDR3 is CASSGRTSGRVYEQYF. DNA of the CDR3: TGTGCCAGTAGTGGACGGACTAGCGGGAGGGTGTACGAGCAGTACTTC. The whole variable domain, filled in from reference TRBV19 and TRBJ2-7, reads DGGITQSPKYLFRKEGQNVTLSCEQNLNHDAMYWYRQDPGQGLRLIYYSQIVNDFQKGDIAEGYSVSREKKESFPLTVTSAQKNPTAFYLCASSGRTSGRVYEQYFGPGTRLTVT.